Here is one T cell receptor (beta chain) with its context. Antigen specificity is unknown. For the second PCR, which ran for about 7 to 11 cycles, a sample-barcoded 5' primer and a J-beta primer mix were used. Each CDR3 protein is one row after TCRdb ran MiXCR on the 5' RACE reads. The sample records around 1,500,000 distinct CDR3 sequences, 42% being singletons. Isolation recovered at least 7 million PBMCs from every sample. The CDR3 has 14 amino acids. Per the germline V gene, CDR1 is SNHLY and CDR2 is FYNNEI. Trimming stripped 4 bases from V and 3 bases from J, with 13 bases between. The sample is drawn from a study of blood T cells in healthy people across ages. Study outcomes and limitations: Diversity estimated from one million T cells was considered an underestimate. Age showed a roughly linear inverse relationship with TCR beta diversity per million T cells.

Sequenced sample: blood. The chain employs TRBV2 and TRBJ2-7; D may be TRBD2 (6 bases). This TCR derives from a woman aged 18-35 years in good health. CDR3 bases: TGTGCCAGCAGTGCCGGGACTCACCGCTACGAGCAGTACTTC. It is translated as CASSAGTHRYEQYF.